The 3 T cell receptor beta chains presented below share a single source sample, sequenced in a study of blood T cell repertoires in COVID-19. Only in-frame clones appear in the TCRdb table, and some are missing; sequencing was by immunoSEQ multiplex PCR. The sample gives 100,000 to 150,000 clones, around 88% of which show up once; 5% to 6% is in the top ten. Sequenced sample: peripheral blood. The receptors originated from a human donor in a cohort sampled during active COVID-19.

J is TRBJ1-1 and V is TRBV4-3, with D uncertain. Germline V lookup: CDR1 LGHNA, CDR2 YSLEER. V shed 2 bases and J shed 1 base, with 11 bases lying between them. There are 15 residues in the CDR3. CDR3 region: CASSQHRVPNTEAFF. The CDR3 bases are TGCGCCAGCAGCCAACACCGAGTACCGAACACTGAAGCTTTCTTT.

The chain joins TRBV7-9 to TRBJ2-3; D possibly corresponds to TRBD2 (5 bases). CDR3 length: 13 amino acids. Germline-derived CDR1 and CDR2 are SEHNR and FQNEAQ (reference sequence). Between the trimmed V and J ends, which lost 2 bases and 5 bases, there was a span of 8 bases. The CDR3 coding sequence is TGTGCCAGCAGCTTAACGGCGGGAGATACGCAGTATTTT. Translating it yields CASSLTAGDTQYF.

This clone was observed a few times. The chain links TRBV19 to TRBJ1-1, with a possible D match to TRBD1 (6 bases). Trimming cost V 1 base and J 4 bases, with 10 bases left between them. Per germline, CDR1 LNHDA and CDR2 SQIVND (reference sequence). The CDR3 has 14 amino acids. The CDR3 here is CASSIGGTFTEAFF. The DNA for the CDR3 is TGTGCCAGTAGTATAGGAGGGACATTCACTGAAGCTTTCTTT. Looking up the rest from reference TRBV19 and TRBJ1-1 gives the full variable domain: DGGITQSPKYLFRKEGQNVTLSCEQNLNHDAMYWYRQDPGQGLRLIYYSQIVNDFQKGDIAEGYSVSREKKESFPLTVTSAQKNPTAFYLCASSIGGTFTEAFFGQGTRLTVV.